This TCR beta chain was observed in a study of blood T cells in healthy people across ages. Broader study findings: Long-lived donors had more naive CD4+ cells and higher diversity than aged donors.

The study drew donors from healthy Caucasian individuals in Russia aged about 6 to 100. Germline V gives CDR1 LGHDT, CDR2 YNNKEL (reference sequence). Trimming stripped 3 bases from V and 3 bases from J, with 15 bases between. CDR3 length: 15 amino acids. Comment on this clonotype: The antigen remains undetermined.

Primed by a sample-barcoded 5' primer and a J-beta primer mix, a second PCR proceeded for about 7 to 11 cycles. TCRdb reanalysed the 5' RACE reads using MiXCR and keeps one entry per CDR3 protein. Of 1.5 million to 2 million distinct CDR3 sequences detected, roughly 28% appear once; the ten largest clones hold 7.7%. The gene calls are TRBV3-1 and TRBJ2-7, with a weak D call TRBD2 (6 bases). The origin of this receptor is a woman aged 30 to 39 in good health. Sequencing input: blood. Here the CDR3 reads CASSQGPGARYEQYF. CDR3 DNA: TGTGCCAGCAGCCAGGGCCCGGGAGCCCGCTACGAGCAGTACTTC.